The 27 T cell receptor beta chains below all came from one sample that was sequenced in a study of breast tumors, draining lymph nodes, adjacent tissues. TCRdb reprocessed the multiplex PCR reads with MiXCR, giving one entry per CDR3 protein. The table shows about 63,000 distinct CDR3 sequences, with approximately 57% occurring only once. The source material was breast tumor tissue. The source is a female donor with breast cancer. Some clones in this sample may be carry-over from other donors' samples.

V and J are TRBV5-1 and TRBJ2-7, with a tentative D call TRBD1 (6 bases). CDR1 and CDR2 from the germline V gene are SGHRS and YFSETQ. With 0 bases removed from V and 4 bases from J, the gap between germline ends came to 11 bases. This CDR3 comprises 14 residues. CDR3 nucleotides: TGCGCCAGCAGCTTGGGGGCAGGGGCTTACGAGCAGTACTTC. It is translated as CASSLGAGAYEQYF. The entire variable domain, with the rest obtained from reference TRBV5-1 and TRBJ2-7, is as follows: KAGVTQTPRYLIKTRGQQVTLSCSPISGHRSVSWYQQTPGQGLQFLFEYFSETQRNKGNFPGRFSGRQFSNSRSEMNVSTLELGDSALYLCASSLGAGAYEQYFGPGTRLTVT.

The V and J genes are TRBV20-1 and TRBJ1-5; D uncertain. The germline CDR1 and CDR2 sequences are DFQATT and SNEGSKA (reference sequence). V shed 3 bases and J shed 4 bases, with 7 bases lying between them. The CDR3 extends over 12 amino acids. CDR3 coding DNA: TGCAGTGCTAGTCTGGGGAATCAGCCCCAGCATTTT. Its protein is CSASLGNQPQHF.

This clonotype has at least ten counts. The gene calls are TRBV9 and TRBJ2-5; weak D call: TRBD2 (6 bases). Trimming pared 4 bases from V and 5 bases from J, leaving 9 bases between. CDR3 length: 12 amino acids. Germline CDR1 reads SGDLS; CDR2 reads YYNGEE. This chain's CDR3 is CASSPSGETQYF. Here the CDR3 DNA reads TGTGCCAGCAGCCCCAGCGGGGAGACCCAGTACTTC.

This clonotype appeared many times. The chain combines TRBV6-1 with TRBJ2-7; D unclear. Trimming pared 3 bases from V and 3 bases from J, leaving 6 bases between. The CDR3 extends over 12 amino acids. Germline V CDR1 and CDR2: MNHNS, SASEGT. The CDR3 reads CASSDLGYEQYF. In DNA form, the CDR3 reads TGTGCCAGCAGTGACTTGGGCTACGAGCAGTACTTC.

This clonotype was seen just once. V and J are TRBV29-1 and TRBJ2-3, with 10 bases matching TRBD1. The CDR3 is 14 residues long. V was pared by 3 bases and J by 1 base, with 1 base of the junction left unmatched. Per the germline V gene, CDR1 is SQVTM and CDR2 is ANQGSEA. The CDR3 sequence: CSVDGTGGTDTQYF. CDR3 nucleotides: TGCAGCGTTGATGGGACAGGGGGCACAGATACGCAGTATTTT.

CDR3 residues: CASSPLVRGTDTQYF. The CDR3 coding sequence is TGTGCCAGCAGTCCTCTAGTAAGGGGCACAGATACGCAGTATTTT. This chain joins TRBV6-2 or TRBV6-3 and TRBJ2-3, with D unclear. The CDR3 totals 15 residues. The V end lost 5 bases, the J end lost 1 base, and 13 bases lay between the germline ends. CDR1 is MNHEY, CDR2 SVGEGT, per germline.

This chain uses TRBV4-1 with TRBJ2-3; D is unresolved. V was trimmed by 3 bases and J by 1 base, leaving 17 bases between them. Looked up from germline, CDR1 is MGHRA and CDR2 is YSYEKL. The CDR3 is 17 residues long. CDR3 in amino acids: CASSHGRPVHGTDTQYF. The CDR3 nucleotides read TGCGCCAGCAGCCACGGCCGGCCGGTGCACGGCACAGATACGCAGTATTTT.

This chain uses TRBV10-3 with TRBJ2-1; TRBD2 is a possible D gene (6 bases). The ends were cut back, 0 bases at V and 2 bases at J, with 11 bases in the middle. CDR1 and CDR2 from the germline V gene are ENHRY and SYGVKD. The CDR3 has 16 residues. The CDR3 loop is CAISESTRGTYNEQFF. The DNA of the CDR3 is TGTGCCATCAGTGAGTCGACTAGAGGAACCTACAATGAGCAGTTCTTC.

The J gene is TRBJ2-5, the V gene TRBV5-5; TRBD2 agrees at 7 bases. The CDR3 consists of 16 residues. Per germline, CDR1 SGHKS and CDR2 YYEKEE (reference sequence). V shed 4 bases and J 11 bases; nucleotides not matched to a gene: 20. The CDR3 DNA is TGTGCCAGCAGCAAAGGGACTACCGGGAGAACGGATACGCAGTACTTC. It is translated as CASSKGTTGRTDTQYF.

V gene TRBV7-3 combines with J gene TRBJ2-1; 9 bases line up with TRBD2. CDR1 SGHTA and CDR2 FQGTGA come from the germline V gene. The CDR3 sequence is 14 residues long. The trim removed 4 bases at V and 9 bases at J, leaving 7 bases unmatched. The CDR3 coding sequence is TGTGCCAGCAGCTGGCTAGCGGGGACCGCTGAGCAGTTCTTC. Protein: CASSWLAGTAEQFF. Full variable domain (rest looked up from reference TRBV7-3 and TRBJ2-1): GAGVSQTPSNKVTEKGKYVELRCDPISGHTALYWYRQSLGQGPEFLIYFQGTGAADDSGLPNDRFFAVRPEGSVSTLKIQRTERGDSAVYLCASSWLAGTAEQFFGPGTRLTVL.

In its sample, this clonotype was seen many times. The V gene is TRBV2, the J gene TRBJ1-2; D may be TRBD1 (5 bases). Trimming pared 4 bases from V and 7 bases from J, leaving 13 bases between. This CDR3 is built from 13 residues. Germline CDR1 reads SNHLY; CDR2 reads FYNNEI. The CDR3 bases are TGTGCCAGCAGTGCGCCAGGGTTGGGTGGCTACACCTTC. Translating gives CASSAPGLGGYTF.

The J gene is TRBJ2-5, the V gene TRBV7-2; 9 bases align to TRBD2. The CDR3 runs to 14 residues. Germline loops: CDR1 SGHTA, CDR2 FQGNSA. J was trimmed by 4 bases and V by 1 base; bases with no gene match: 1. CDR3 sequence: CASSLELAGETQYF. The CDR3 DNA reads TGTGCCAGCAGCTTAGAACTAGCGGGAGAGACCCAGTACTTC.

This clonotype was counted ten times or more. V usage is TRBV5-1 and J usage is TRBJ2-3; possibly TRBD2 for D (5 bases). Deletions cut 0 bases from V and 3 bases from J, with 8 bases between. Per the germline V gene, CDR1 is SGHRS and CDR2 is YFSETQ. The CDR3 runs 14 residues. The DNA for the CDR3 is TGCGCCAGCAGCTTGGCCGGGGTTACAGATACGCAGTATTTT. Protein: CASSLAGVTDTQYF.

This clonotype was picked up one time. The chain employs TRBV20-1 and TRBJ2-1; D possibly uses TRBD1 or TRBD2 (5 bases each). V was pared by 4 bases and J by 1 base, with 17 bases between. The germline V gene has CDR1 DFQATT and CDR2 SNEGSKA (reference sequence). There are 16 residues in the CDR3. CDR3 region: CSATPPGRSSYNEQFF. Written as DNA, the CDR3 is TGCAGTGCTACGCCTCCGGGGCGGAGTTCCTACAATGAGCAGTTCTTC.

The CDR3 spells CASRNLAAGELFF. Here the CDR3 DNA reads TGTGCCAGCCGCAATCTAGCAGCCGGGGAGCTGTTTTTT. The chain has TRBV2 and TRBJ2-2, with D maybe TRBD2 (5 bases). Germline lookup yields CDR1 SNHLY and CDR2 FYNNEI. The CDR3 is 13 amino acids. V gave up 8 bases and J gave up 6 bases, with 13 bases separating them.

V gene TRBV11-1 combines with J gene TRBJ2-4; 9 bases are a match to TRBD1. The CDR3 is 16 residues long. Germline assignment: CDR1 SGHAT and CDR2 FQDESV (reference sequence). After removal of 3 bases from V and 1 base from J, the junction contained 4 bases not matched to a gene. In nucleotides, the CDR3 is TGTGCCAGCAGCTTTACCGGGACAGGGGCCAAAAACATTCAGTACTTC. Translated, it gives CASSFTGTGAKNIQYF.

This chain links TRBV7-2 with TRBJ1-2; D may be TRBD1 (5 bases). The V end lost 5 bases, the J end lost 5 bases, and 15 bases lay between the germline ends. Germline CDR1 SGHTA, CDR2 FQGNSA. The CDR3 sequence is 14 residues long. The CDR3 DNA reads TGTGCCAGCAGCCCGATCGGGGGAGGGTATGGCTACACCTTC. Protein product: CASSPIGGGYGYTF.

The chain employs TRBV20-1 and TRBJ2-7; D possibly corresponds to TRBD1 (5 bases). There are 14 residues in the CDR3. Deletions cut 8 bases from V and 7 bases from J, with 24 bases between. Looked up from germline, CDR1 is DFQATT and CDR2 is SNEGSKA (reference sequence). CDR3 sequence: CSTRSDSQNWEQYF. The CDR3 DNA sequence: TGCAGTACAAGATCTGACAGTCAGAACTGGGAGCAGTACTTC.

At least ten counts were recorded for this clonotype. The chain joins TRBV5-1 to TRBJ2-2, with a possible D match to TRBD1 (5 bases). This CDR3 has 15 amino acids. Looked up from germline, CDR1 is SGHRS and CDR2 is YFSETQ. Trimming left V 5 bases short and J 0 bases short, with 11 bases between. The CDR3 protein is CASRSQGSNTGELFF. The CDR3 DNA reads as TGCGCCAGCAGGTCTCAGGGCTCGAACACCGGGGAGCTGTTTTTT.

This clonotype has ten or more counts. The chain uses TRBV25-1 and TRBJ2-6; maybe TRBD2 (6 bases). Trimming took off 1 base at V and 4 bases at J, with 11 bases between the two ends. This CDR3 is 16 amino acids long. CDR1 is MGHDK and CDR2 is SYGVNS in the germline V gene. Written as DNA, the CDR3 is TGTGCCAGCAGTGAATTTGGGGGAGGAGGGGCCAACGTCCTGACTTTC. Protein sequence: CASSEFGGGGANVLTF.

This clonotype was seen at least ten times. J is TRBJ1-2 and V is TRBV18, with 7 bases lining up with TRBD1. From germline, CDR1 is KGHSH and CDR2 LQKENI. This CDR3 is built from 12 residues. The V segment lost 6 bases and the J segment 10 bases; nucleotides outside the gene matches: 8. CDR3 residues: CASSLRTGDYTF. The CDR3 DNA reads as TGTGCCAGCTCGCTTAGGACAGGAGACTACACCTTC.

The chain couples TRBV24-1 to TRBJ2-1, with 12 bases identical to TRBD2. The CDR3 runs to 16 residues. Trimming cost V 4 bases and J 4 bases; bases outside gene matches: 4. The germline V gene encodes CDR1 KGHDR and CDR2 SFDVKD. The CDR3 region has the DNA TGTGCCACCAGTGAATTTCTAGCGGGGGGGTACAATGAGCAGTTCTTC. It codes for CATSEFLAGGYNEQFF.

CDR3 region: CASGSTDTQYF. The DNA of the CDR3 is TGTGCTAGTGGCTCAACAGATACGCAGTATTTT. V usage is TRBV12-5 and J usage is TRBJ2-3; D is uncertain. Trimming took 6 bases from V and 3 from J, leaving 4 bases between them. Germline V gene data show CDR1 as LGHNT and CDR2 as FRNRAP. The CDR3 consists of 11 residues.

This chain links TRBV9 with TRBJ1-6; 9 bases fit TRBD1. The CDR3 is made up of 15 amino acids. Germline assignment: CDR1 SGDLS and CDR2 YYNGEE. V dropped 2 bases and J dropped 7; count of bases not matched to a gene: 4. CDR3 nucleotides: TGTGCCAGCAGCGTCTCGGGACAGGGCAATTCACCCCTCCACTTT. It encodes CASSVSGQGNSPLHF. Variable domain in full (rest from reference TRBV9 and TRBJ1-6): DSGVTQTPKHLITATGQRVTLRCSPRSGDLSVYWYQQSLDQGLQFLIQYYNGEERAKGNILERFSAQQFPDLHSELNLSSLELGDSALYFCASSVSGQGNSPLHFGNGTRLTVT.

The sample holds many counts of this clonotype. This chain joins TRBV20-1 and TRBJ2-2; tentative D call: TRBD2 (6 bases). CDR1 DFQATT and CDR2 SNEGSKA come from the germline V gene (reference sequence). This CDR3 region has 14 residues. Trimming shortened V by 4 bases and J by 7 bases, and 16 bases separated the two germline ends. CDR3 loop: CSATSTGAFGELFF. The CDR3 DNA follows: TGCAGTGCTACCTCAACGGGAGCGTTCGGGGAGCTGTTTTTT.

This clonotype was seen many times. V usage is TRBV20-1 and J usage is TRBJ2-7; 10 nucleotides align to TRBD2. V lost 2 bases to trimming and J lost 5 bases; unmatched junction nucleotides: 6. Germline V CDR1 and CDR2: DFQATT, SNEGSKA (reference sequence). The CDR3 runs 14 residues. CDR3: CSARWASGSNEQYF. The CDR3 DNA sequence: TGCAGTGCTAGATGGGCTAGCGGGAGCAACGAGCAGTACTTC.

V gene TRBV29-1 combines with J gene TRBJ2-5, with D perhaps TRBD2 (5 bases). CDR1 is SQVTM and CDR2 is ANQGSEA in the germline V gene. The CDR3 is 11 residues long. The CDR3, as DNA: TGCAGTGCCGGGAACCAAGAGACCCAGTACTTC. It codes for CSAGNQETQYF. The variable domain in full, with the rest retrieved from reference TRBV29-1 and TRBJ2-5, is SAVISQKPSRDICQRGTSLTIQCQVDSQVTMMFWYRQQPGQSLTLIATANQGSEATYESGFVIDKFPISRPNLTFSTLTVSNMSPEDSSIYLCSAGNQETQYFGPGTRLLVL.